Reported below is one T cell receptor (beta chain). This entry comes from a study of blood T cell repertoires in COVID-19. Using immunoSEQ multiplex PCR, the repertoire was profiled, and TCRdb retains in-frame clones only, with some absent. The profile shows about 260,000 clones, about nine tenths of them singletons. CDR3 length equals 12 residues. Germline loops: CDR1 MNHEY, CDR2 SVGEGT. The V and J ends lost 4 bases and 6 bases, in that order; junction bases with no gene match: 3. The receptor was isolated from a woman aged 50 to 60 who had recovered from COVID-19. The sample taken for sequencing was peripheral blood. The V and J genes are TRBV6-2 or TRBV6-3 and TRBJ2-7; 7 nucleotides match TRBD1. In nucleotides, the CDR3 is TGTGCCAGCAGTTCCAGGGGGTCCGAGCAGTACTTC. Amino acid sequence: CASSSRGSEQYF.